The 32 T cell receptor beta chains listed next were all sequenced from one sample in a study of blood T cell repertoires in COVID-19. Profiled with immunoSEQ multiplex PCR; TCRdb holds only in-frame clones, not every one. The table lists approximately 260,000 clones, about 86% of them singletons. What was sequenced was peripheral blood. These receptors originate from a young man with active or convalescent COVID-19.

V is TRBV28 and J is TRBJ2-7, with 12 nucleotides matching TRBD1. There are 17 residues in the CDR3. J lost 5 bases, V lost 7 bases, and 15 bases had no gene match. Germline V CDR1 and CDR2: MDHEN, SYDVKM. CDR3 sequence: CASTLNTGTGGLDEQYF. CDR3 bases: TGTGCCAGCACCCTTAATACCGGGACAGGGGGCCTCGACGAGCAGTACTTC. Combining the CDR3 with reference TRBV28 and TRBJ2-7 gives the whole variable domain DVKVTQSSRYLVKRTGEKVFLECVQDMDHENMFWYRQDPGLGLRLIYFSYDVKMKEKGDIPEGYSVSREKKERFSLILESASTNQTSMYLCASTLNTGTGGLDEQYFGPGTRLTVT.

This clone was detected only once. The rearrangement links TRBV28 to TRBJ2-5; no reliable D call. Germline CDR1 reads MDHEN; CDR2 reads SYDVKM. The CDR3 has 12 residues. Trimming took off 6 bases at V and 5 bases at J, with 10 bases between the two ends. The CDR3 protein is CASREHSETQYF. The DNA for the CDR3 is TGTGCCAGCAGGGAGCACTCTGAGACCCAGTACTTC.

The chain links TRBV12-3 or TRBV12-4 to TRBJ2-7; TRBD1 matches 7 bases. V shed 8 bases, J shed 2 bases, and the junction held 6 bases outside the gene matches. The CDR3 is made up of 13 amino acids. CDR3 sequence reads: CASQDRITYEQYF. CDR3 bases: TGTGCCAGCCAGGACAGGATCACCTACGAGCAGTACTTC.

J is TRBJ2-7 and V is TRBV28; 7 nucleotides line up with TRBD1. The germline V gene has CDR1 MDHEN and CDR2 SYDVKM. The CDR3 consists of 12 residues. V gave up 10 bases and J gave up 4 bases; unmatched junction bases: 7. CDR3 loop: CATQRQGYEQYF. DNA of the CDR3: TGTGCCACCCAACGACAGGGTTACGAGCAGTACTTC. The complete variable domain, with remaining parts taken from reference TRBV28 and TRBJ2-7, reads DVKVTQSSRYLVKRTGEKVFLECVQDMDHENMFWYRQDPGLGLRLIYFSYDVKMKEKGDIPEGYSVSREKKERFSLILESASTNQTSMYLCATQRQGYEQYFGPGTRLTVT.

The V call is TRBV19, the J call TRBJ1-2; D is possibly TRBD1 (5 bases). CDR3 length: 13 amino acids. CDR1 and CDR2 (germline): LNHDA, SQIVND (reference sequence). The V gene lost 7 bases and the J gene lost 6 bases, with 15 bases spanning the gap. The CDR3: CASTLGGVDGYTF. For the CDR3, the DNA is TGTGCCAGTACCCTGGGGGGAGTGGATGGCTACACCTTC. Using reference TRBV19 and TRBJ1-2 for the parts outside the CDR3, the full variable domain is DGGITQSPKYLFRKEGQNVTLSCEQNLNHDAMYWYRQDPGQGLRLIYYSQIVNDFQKGDIAEGYSVSREKKESFPLTVTSAQKNPTAFYLCASTLGGVDGYTFGSGTRLTVV.

V usage is TRBV7-3 and J usage is TRBJ2-3, with 7 bases fitting TRBD2. This CDR3 comprises 13 residues. CDR1 and CDR2 from the germline V gene are SGHTA and FQGTGA. J was trimmed by 5 bases and V by 6 bases; bases with no gene match: 5. In nucleotides, the CDR3 is TGTGCCAGCAGAGCTGGGGGGGGAGATACGCAGTATTTT. Protein sequence: CASRAGGGDTQYF.

The V call is TRBV28, the J call TRBJ2-3; weak D call: TRBD2 (6 bases). This CDR3 contains 19 residues. V lost 6 bases and J 4 bases, leaving 29 bases between the germline ends. Germline V gene data show CDR1 as MDHEN and CDR2 as SYDVKM. As DNA, the CDR3 is TGTGCCAGCAGCTTCGGGGTGAGACGGGGGACCATGTTGGCAGATACGCAGTATTTT. This encodes CASSFGVRRGTMLADTQYF.

This sequence joins TRBV10-3 and TRBJ2-1; TRBD2 is a possible D gene (5 bases). The CDR3 extends over 13 amino acids. The V gene lost 2 bases and the J gene lost 6 bases, with 8 bases spanning the gap. Germline V gives CDR1 ENHRY, CDR2 SYGVKD. CDR3 sequence: CAISEVLVNEQFF. The CDR3 DNA reads as TGTGCCATCAGTGAGGTACTAGTCAATGAGCAGTTCTTC.

This clone showed up just once. The CDR3 nucleotides read TGTGCCAGCTTTGTTAACCTCAGGGGCTCCTACAATGAGCAGTTCTTC. It encodes CASFVNLRGSYNEQFF. V is TRBV28 and J is TRBJ2-1; tentatively, D is TRBD1 (6 bases). Germline CDR1 and CDR2: MDHEN and SYDVKM. V was clipped by 8 bases and J by 0 bases, with 17 bases between them. This CDR3 region has 16 residues.

The gene calls are TRBV28 and TRBJ1-5; TRBD1 is a possible D gene (6 bases). CDR1 is MDHEN, CDR2 SYDVKM, per germline. The CDR3 is made up of 16 amino acids. V lost 2 bases and J lost 4, with 15 bases in between. The chain's CDR3 is CASSLGRGTANQPQHF. DNA for the CDR3: TGTGCCAGCAGTTTAGGGAGGGGGACGGCTAATCAGCCCCAGCATTTT.

The rearrangement links TRBV9 to TRBJ1-1; 7 nucleotides align to TRBD1. CDR1 SGDLS and CDR2 YYNGEE come from the germline V gene. CDR3 length: 19 residues. J was trimmed by 0 bases and V by 4 bases; bases with no gene match: 18. The chain's CDR3 is CASSPGQTLRRSMNTEAFF. The CDR3 DNA reads as TGTGCCAGCAGCCCGGGACAGACTCTGCGCCGATCTATGAACACTGAAGCTTTCTTT.

The chain has TRBV30 and TRBJ2-7, with D maybe TRBD1 (7 bases). Germline-derived CDR1 and CDR2 are GTSNPN and SVGIG (reference sequence). V lost 6 bases to trimming and J lost 1 base, with 10 bases between them. The CDR3 runs 12 residues. CDR3 protein: CACSGGSYEQYF. DNA of the CDR3: TGTGCCTGCTCAGGGGGGTCCTACGAGCAGTACTTC.

The V and J genes are TRBV7-2 and TRBJ2-1; 7 positions agree with TRBD1. The V segment lost 2 bases and the J segment 7 bases; nucleotides outside the gene matches: 11. There are 16 residues in the CDR3. From germline, CDR1 is SGHTA and CDR2 FQGNSA. The CDR3 loop reads CASSLHLGQGVNEQFF. For the CDR3, the DNA is TGTGCCAGCAGCTTACATTTAGGCCAGGGGGTAAATGAGCAGTTCTTC.

The chain joins TRBV2 to TRBJ1-6; D is unresolved. Germline V gene sequence: CDR1 SNHLY, CDR2 FYNNEI. V gave up 6 bases and J gave up 9 bases, with 6 bases separating them. The CDR3 totals 11 residues. CDR3 nucleotide sequence: TGTGCCAGCAGGGGAGGTTCACCCCTCCACTTT. Protein: CASRGGSPLHF.

At least ten counts were recorded for this clone. V is TRBV27 and J is TRBJ2-7, with 8 bases identical to TRBD1. After removal of 8 bases from V and 1 base from J, the junction contained 10 bases not matched to a gene. This CDR3 region has 15 residues. Germline V CDR1 and CDR2: MNHEY, SMNVEV (reference sequence). The CDR3 spells CASAPDRVNSYEQYF. The CDR3 DNA reads TGTGCCAGCGCCCCGGACAGGGTTAATTCCTACGAGCAGTACTTC.

The CDR3 region has the DNA TGTGCCAGCAGCGCGCAGGTAGGACTAGGACACGAGCAGTACTTC. Its translation is CASSAQVGLGHEQYF. This chain uses TRBV7-8 with TRBJ2-7, with 7 nucleotides matching TRBD2. Germline CDR1 SGHVS, CDR2 FQNEAQ. Trimming took 5 bases from V and 5 from J; bases not matched to a gene: 12. The length of the CDR3 is 15 residues.

The V gene is TRBV15, the J gene TRBJ1-5, with D hard to call. Trimming took off 8 bases at V and 3 bases at J, with 11 bases between the two ends. The V gene's germline CDR1 is LNHNV and CDR2 YYDKDF (reference sequence). The CDR3 loop spans 13 amino acids. The chain's CDR3 is CATGPQSNQPQHF. The CDR3 bases are TGTGCCACCGGGCCGCAGTCCAATCAGCCCCAGCATTTT. The whole variable domain, filled in from reference TRBV15 and TRBJ1-5, reads DAMVIQNPRYQVTQFGKPVTLSCSQTLNHNVMYWYQQKSSQAPKLLFHYYDKDFNNEADTPDNFQSRRPNTSFCFLDIRSPGLGDTAMYLCATGPQSNQPQHFGDGTRLSIL.

The chain recombines TRBV30 with TRBJ2-3, with D possibly matching TRBD2 (6 bases). The CDR3 extends over 13 amino acids. The germline V gene has CDR1 GTSNPN and CDR2 SVGIG (reference sequence). V gave up 4 bases and J gave up 1 base, with 9 bases separating them. The CDR3, as DNA: TGTGCCTGGACTTGGGGGGGCACAGATACGCAGTATTTT. Residues: CAWTWGGTDTQYF. The full variable domain, with the rest looked up from reference TRBV30 and TRBJ2-3, is SQTIHQWPATLVQPVGSPLSLECTVEGTSNPNLYWYRQAAGRGLQLLFYSVGIGQISSEVPQNLSASRPQDRQFILSSKKLLLSDSGFYLCAWTWGGTDTQYFGPGTRLTVL.

The chain links TRBV15 to TRBJ2-7; 9 nucleotides agree with TRBD2. V lost 3 bases, J lost 0 bases, and 3 bases stayed unmatched. Germline CDR1 is LNHNV and CDR2 is YYDKDF (reference sequence). The CDR3 is 15 amino acids. DNA of the CDR3: TGTGCCACCAGCAGTCCTAGCGGGGTCTCCTACGAGCAGTACTTC. Encoded protein: CATSSPSGVSYEQYF.

The gene calls are TRBV7-9 and TRBJ2-1, with TRBD2 matching 7 bases. This CDR3 region has 14 residues. The V gene's germline CDR1 is SEHNR and CDR2 FQNEAQ (reference sequence). The J segment lost 5 bases and the V segment lost 10 bases, leaving 11 bases of the junction unmatched. The CDR3 is CATGVAGVNNEQFF. The CDR3 nucleotides are TGTGCCACCGGAGTGGCGGGAGTTAACAATGAGCAGTTCTTC.

V and J are TRBV5-1 and TRBJ2-1; 9 nucleotides agree with TRBD2. The CDR3 totals 13 residues. Unmatched junction bases numbered 4, after V lost 8 bases and J lost 4 bases. The germline CDR1 and CDR2 sequences are SGHRS and YFSETQ. CDR3 protein: CASAGGSYNEQFF. For the CDR3, the DNA is TGCGCCAGTGCGGGGGGGTCTTACAATGAGCAGTTCTTC.

V is TRBV13 and J is TRBJ1-1; D remains ambiguous. The germline V gene has CDR1 PRHDT and CDR2 FYEKMQ (reference sequence). Trimming took off 6 bases at V and 3 bases at J, with 11 bases between the two ends. The CDR3 has 13 residues. The CDR3 DNA follows: TGTGCCAGCAGTATTCAGTTGGACACTGAAGCTTTCTTT. Translating gives CASSIQLDTEAFF.

This chain connects TRBV19 to TRBJ2-4; 11 bases agree with TRBD2. This CDR3 has 18 amino acids. In germline, CDR1 is LNHDA, CDR2 SQIVND (reference sequence). V lost 2 bases and J lost 3; bases outside the gene matches: 9. The CDR3 bases are TGTGCCAGTAGTATAACAGGACTAGCGGGCGAACTCAAAAACATTCAGTACTTC. It codes for CASSITGLAGELKNIQYF.

The chain employs TRBV23-1 and TRBJ1-6; no clear D. TRBV23-1 is an ORF, and what it does is uncertain. The V and J ends lost 4 bases and 0 bases respectively, with 10 bases between them. The CDR3 length is 16 residues. CDR3 sequence (DNA): TGCGCCAGCAGTCTTTGGAGGAGCTCCTATAATTCACCCCTCCACTTT. This gives the protein CASSLWRSSYNSPLHF.

This chain links TRBV2 with TRBJ1-4, with TRBD1 matching over 8 bases. Unmatched junction bases numbered 13, after V lost 5 bases and J lost 8 bases. This CDR3 region has 16 residues. Germline V gene lookup returns CDR1 SNHLY and CDR2 FYNNEI. CDR3 DNA sequence: TGTGCCAGCAGTCTCGGGACAGGAAAGCTTCTCGAAAAACTGTTTTTT. Amino acids: CASSLGTGKLLEKLFF.

The chain carries TRBV5-1 and TRBJ1-2; no definite D call. Germline-derived CDR1 and CDR2 are SGHRS and YFSETQ. The length of the CDR3 is 15 residues. V gave up 3 bases and J gave up 7 bases, with 19 bases separating them. The CDR3 sequence is CASSSVGLSSSGYTF. The CDR3 nucleotides read TGCGCCAGCAGCTCTGTGGGCCTAAGTTCCAGTGGCTACACCTTC.

This rearrangement joins TRBV24-1 to TRBJ2-7; D is possibly TRBD1 (5 bases). CDR3 length equals 13 residues. Germline values: CDR1 KGHDR, CDR2 SFDVKD. V was clipped by 4 bases and J by 1 base, with 7 bases between them. The CDR3 DNA is TGTGCCACCAGTGACTCAGGGTCCTACGAGCAGTACTTC. Translating gives CATSDSGSYEQYF.

The chain recombines TRBV3-1 (or the pseudogene TRBV3-2) with TRBJ2-5, with 13 bases identical to TRBD2. CDR3 size: 16 residues. V was pared by 6 bases and J by 11 bases, with 15 bases of the junction left unmatched. From germline, CDR1 is LGHDT and CDR2 YNNKEL (reference sequence). The CDR3 nucleotides are TGTGCCAGCAGTCCTGGGACTAGCGGGATCTTGCTGACTCAGTACTTC. It specifies CASSPGTSGILLTQYF.

The chain joins TRBV2 to TRBJ1-2, with a tentative D call TRBD1 (5 bases). The V and J ends lost 9 bases and 4 bases respectively, with 15 bases between them. Germline V gene lookup returns CDR1 SNHLY and CDR2 FYNNEI. The CDR3 totals 13 residues. This CDR3 is CARDQGSFYGYTF. The DNA for the CDR3 is TGTGCCAGGGACCAGGGCTCCTTCTATGGCTACACCTTC.

This chain connects TRBV29-1 to TRBJ1-2; D possibly corresponds to TRBD1 (6 bases). The CDR3 totals 12 residues. Trimming removed 6 bases from V and 6 bases from J, with 14 bases in between. CDR1 is SQVTM and CDR2 is ANQGSEA in the germline V gene. The CDR3 bases are TGCAGCGTCGCCGGCAGGGGACATGGCTACACCTTC. Protein sequence: CSVAGRGHGYTF.

The V gene is TRBV5-4, the J gene TRBJ2-7; 7 nucleotides match TRBD2. CDR3 length: 13 residues. The trim removed 4 bases at V and 3 bases at J, leaving 4 bases unmatched. From germline, CDR1 is SGHNT and CDR2 YYREEE (reference sequence). CDR3 in amino acids: CASSQSGGYEQYF. DNA of the CDR3: TGTGCCAGCAGCCAGTCGGGAGGCTACGAGCAGTACTTC.

Only one count was recorded for this clone. The rearrangement joins TRBV6-5 to TRBJ1-2; D is possibly TRBD1 (6 bases). Trimming removed 5 bases at V and 6 bases at J, with 13 bases between. The germline V gene encodes CDR1 MNHEY and CDR2 SVGAGI. There are 13 residues in the CDR3. The CDR3 DNA reads as TGTGCCAGCAGTCCACAGGGCTTGGATGGCTACACCTTC. Protein: CASSPQGLDGYTF.